Listed here are 4 T cell receptor beta chains from one sample, sequenced in a study of technical replicates of blood from several donors. The repertoire was sequenced with immunoSEQ multiplex PCR; TCRdb's copy has only in-frame clones and lacks some. The sample consists of approximately 74,000 clones, roughly 98% of them appearing once. The source material was T cells isolated from PBMCs. The receptors stem from a human donor in good health.

The chain is built from TRBV7-2 and TRBJ1-6; TRBD1 is a possible D gene (6 bases). The CDR3 contains 15 residues. The germline gives CDR1 SGHTA, CDR2 FQGNSA. Trimming stripped 5 bases from V and 8 bases from J, with 16 bases between. Here the CDR3 DNA reads TGTGCCAGCAGCAATCGACAGGTTTTATATTCACCCCTCCACTTT. Encoded protein: CASSNRQVLYSPLHF.

The CDR3: CASSFQVSSGNTGELFF. DNA of the CDR3: TGTGCCAGCAGCTTTCAGGTCTCTAGCGGTAACACCGGGGAGCTGTTTTTT. This sequence joins TRBV7-2 and TRBJ2-2; TRBD2 agrees at 7 bases. Germline V CDR1 and CDR2: SGHTA, FQGNSA. This CDR3 region has 17 residues. After removal of 3 bases from V and 2 bases from J, the junction contained 9 bases not matched to a gene.

The rearrangement joins TRBV19 to TRBJ1-5, with 7 bases lining up with TRBD1. CDR1 and CDR2 (germline): LNHDA, SQIVND (reference sequence). V lost 4 bases and J lost 6; bases outside the gene matches: 9. This CDR3 region has 15 residues. The CDR3 nucleotides are TGTGCCAGTAGTAGAGACAGGGCGGTATCTCAGCCCCAGCATTTT. Encoded protein: CASSRDRAVSQPQHF.

The CDR3 loop reads CASSPLQGTEAFF. CDR3 in DNA: TGTGCCAGCAGCCCGCTACAGGGTACTGAAGCTTTCTTT. V usage is TRBV7-3 and J usage is TRBJ1-1; tentatively, D is TRBD1 (6 bases). Germline V gene sequence: CDR1 SGHTA, CDR2 FQGTGA. The CDR3 runs to 13 residues. V lost 5 bases, J lost 5 bases, and 12 bases lay in between. Combining the CDR3 with reference TRBV7-3 and TRBJ1-1 gives the whole variable domain GAGVSQTPSNKVTEKGKYVELRCDPISGHTALYWYRQSLGQGPEFLIYFQGTGAADDSGLPNDRFFAVRPEGSVSTLKIQRTERGDSAVYLCASSPLQGTEAFFGQGTRLTVV.